These 16 T cell receptor beta chains originate from one sample sequenced in a study of T cell repertoires in cytomegalovirus infection. TCRdb processed the reads anew with MiXCR; each CDR3 protein has one entry. The sample has roughly 320,000 distinct CDR3 sequences, over 7.5% seen once. Sample: PBMCs. The source is a human donor in good health (CMV status not recorded). Some clones in this sample may be carry-over from other donors' samples.

This clonotype was detected many times. The chain employs TRBV7-2 and TRBJ2-1; 7 nucleotides align to TRBD2. From germline, CDR1 is SGHTA and CDR2 FQGNSA. The CDR3 is 14 amino acids. Losses at the gene ends were 0 bases for V and 6 bases for J; bases not matched to a gene: 2. CDR3 sequence reads: CASSLAGGTNEQFF. In nucleotides, the CDR3 is TGTGCCAGCAGCTTAGCGGGGGGGACCAATGAGCAGTTCTTC.

The rearrangement joins TRBV4-1 to TRBJ1-2; D may be TRBD1 (5 bases). Trimming pared 1 base from V and 8 bases from J, leaving 17 bases between. Per germline, CDR1 MGHRA and CDR2 YSYEKL. The CDR3 is 15 residues long. For the CDR3, the DNA is TGCGCCAGCAGCCAAGTCGATGGGGGTCGAAGCGGCTACACCTTC. Translated: CASSQVDGGRSGYTF.

The gene calls are TRBV9 and TRBJ2-3, with D uncertain. CDR3 size: 14 residues. Germline CDR1 and CDR2: SGDLS and YYNGEE. With 3 bases removed from V and 2 bases from J, the gap between germline ends came to 10 bases. The chain's CDR3 is CASSARPFTDTQYF. The CDR3 coding sequence is TGTGCCAGCAGCGCTCGGCCCTTCACAGATACGCAGTATTTT. The whole variable domain, remainder taken from reference TRBV9 and TRBJ2-3, is DSGVTQTPKHLITATGQRVTLRCSPRSGDLSVYWYQQSLDQGLQFLIQYYNGEERAKGNILERFSAQQFPDLHSELNLSSLELGDSALYFCASSARPFTDTQYFGPGTRLTVL.

The rearrangement links TRBV7-2 to TRBJ2-2; the D gene is possibly TRBD2 (6 bases). The germline CDR1 and CDR2 sequences are SGHTA and FQGNSA. V was shortened by 4 bases and J by 1 base, with 10 bases between the two germline ends. The CDR3 covers 15 residues. CDR3 nucleotide sequence: TGTGCCAGCAGCTCCCTCGGGGGGAACACCGGGGAGCTGTTTTTT. Encoded protein: CASSSLGGNTGELFF.

This clonotype was observed a handful of times. The V gene is TRBV27, the J gene TRBJ2-5, with D tentatively TRBD1 or TRBD2 (6 bases each). CDR3 length: 15 amino acids. Trimming stripped 7 bases from V and 1 base from J, with 16 bases between. CDR1 and CDR2 (germline): MNHEY, SMNVEV (reference sequence). CDR3 DNA: TGTGCCAGCACCCTTCGAGGGGGGACCCAAGAGACCCAGTACTTC. Amino acid sequence: CASTLRGGTQETQYF.

V and J are TRBV4-1 and TRBJ2-2; 7 positions agree with TRBD1. The ends lost 6 bases at V and 2 bases at J; junction bases unmatched: 3. The germline V gene encodes CDR1 MGHRA and CDR2 YSYEKL. CDR3 size: 14 residues. The DNA of the CDR3 is TGCGCCAGCAGTCGGGACAGCAACACCGGGGAGCTGTTTTTT. This gives the protein CASSRDSNTGELFF.

There are many counts of this clonotype. The V call is TRBV28, the J call TRBJ2-3; 8 bases map to TRBD1. Germline CDR1 is MDHEN and CDR2 is SYDVKM. The V segment lost 4 bases and the J segment 0 bases; nucleotides outside the gene matches: 6. This CDR3 comprises 16 residues. The CDR3 loop is CASSYGQGPSTDTQYF. For the CDR3, the DNA is TGTGCCAGCAGTTACGGACAGGGCCCTAGCACAGATACGCAGTATTTT.

This clonotype appeared many times. The gene calls are TRBV28 and TRBJ1-1; 9 positions agree with TRBD1. This CDR3 has 15 amino acids. Losses at the gene ends were 6 bases for V and 3 bases for J; bases not matched to a gene: 8. Germline V gene lookup returns CDR1 MDHEN and CDR2 SYDVKM. CDR3 residues: CASSPLQGAHTEAFF. The CDR3 DNA reads TGTGCCAGCAGCCCATTACAGGGGGCGCACACTGAAGCTTTCTTT.

In this sample, this clonotype turned up a few times. The J gene is TRBJ2-3, the V gene TRBV28, with 7 bases that match TRBD2. With V trimmed by 5 bases and J by 2 bases, 7 bases remained unmatched. The CDR3 loop spans 15 amino acids. The germline CDR1 and CDR2 sequences are MDHEN and SYDVKM. The CDR3 DNA follows: TGTGCCAGCAGTCTCCAACTAGCGTCCACAGATACGCAGTATTTT. Protein: CASSLQLASTDTQYF.

With regard to this clonotype: Relative to the germline gene, one junction end is altered; a read error may explain this. The gene calls are TRBV7-3 and TRBJ1-1; D is ambiguous. Germline assignment: CDR1 SGHTA and CDR2 FQGTGA. The CDR3 consists of 13 residues. The DNA for the CDR3 is TGTGTCAGCAGCTTAACGCAGGTTACTGAAGCTTTCTTT. Protein: CVSSLTQVTEAFF. The complete variable domain, with remaining parts taken from reference TRBV7-3 and TRBJ1-1, reads GAGVSQTPSNKVTEKGKYVELRCDPISGHTALYWYRQSLGQGPEFLIYFQGTGAADDSGLPNDRFFAVRPEGSVSTLKIQRTERGDSAVYLCVSSLTQVTEAFFGQGTRLTVV.

This clonotype has at least ten counts. This rearrangement joins TRBV7-9 to TRBJ2-5; 8 nucleotides agree with TRBD1. Germline CDR1 is SEHNR and CDR2 is FQNEAQ (reference sequence). This CDR3 is 16 amino acids long. With 6 bases clipped from V and 5 bases from J, the junction kept 14 bases outside the gene matches. CDR3 loop: CASSPPAGGQWETQYF. CDR3 nucleotides: TGTGCCAGCAGTCCTCCGGCAGGGGGCCAGTGGGAGACCCAGTACTTC.

This clonotype was counted only a few times. As DNA, the CDR3 is TGCGCCAGCAGCTTGGGTTCAGGCCCCAGTCAGCCCCAGCATTTT. Encoded protein: CASSLGSGPSQPQHF. The chain employs TRBV5-1 and TRBJ1-5; D gene unclear. Trimming pared 0 bases from V and 6 bases from J, leaving 13 bases between. The CDR3 loop spans 15 amino acids. CDR1 and CDR2 (germline): SGHRS, YFSETQ.

V and J are TRBV6-5 and TRBJ2-1, with TRBD2 matching over 10 bases. Trimming cost V 7 bases and J 5 bases; bases outside gene matches: 17. The CDR3 is made up of 18 amino acids. Germline-derived CDR1 and CDR2 are MNHEY and SVGAGI. The CDR3 sequence: CASTPAGGTLGVNNEQFF. CDR3 in DNA: TGTGCCAGCACCCCAGCGGGAGGGACTTTGGGGGTGAACAATGAGCAGTTCTTC.

This clonotype has a handful of counts. The chain carries TRBV7-6 and TRBJ2-1; D call uncertain. Trimming removed 5 bases at V and 2 bases at J, with 10 bases between. Germline CDR1 reads SGHVS; CDR2 reads FNYEAQ. This CDR3 contains 14 residues. DNA for the CDR3: TGTGCCAGCAGCCCAGGACCCCCCTACAATGAGCAGTTCTTC. Amino acids: CASSPGPPYNEQFF.

This clonotype was observed a handful of times. This chain uses TRBV7-2 with TRBJ2-1; 7 positions agree with TRBD2. The CDR3 loop spans 13 amino acids. J lost 10 bases, V lost 1 base, and 4 bases had no gene match. The V gene's germline CDR1 is SGHTA and CDR2 FQGNSA. This CDR3 reads CASSLGLGGEQFF. DNA of the CDR3: TGTGCCAGCAGCTTAGGTCTGGGGGGGGAGCAGTTCTTC.

There are many counts of this clonotype. The chain employs TRBV7-9 and TRBJ1-1; tentatively, D is TRBD1 (5 bases). The germline V gene has CDR1 SEHNR and CDR2 FQNEAQ (reference sequence). The CDR3 length is 14 residues. The germline V and J ends were trimmed by 5 bases and 1 base, with 11 bases remaining between them. CDR3 residues: CASSQDRWNTEAFF. The CDR3 DNA follows: TGTGCCAGCAGCCAAGACAGATGGAACACTGAAGCTTTCTTT.